Listed below are T cell receptor beta chains from one sample, sequenced in a study of multiple sclerosis patients with progressive multifocal leukoencephalopathy. Only in-frame clones appear in the TCRdb table, and some are missing; sequencing was by immunoSEQ multiplex PCR. The sample shows about 25,000 clones, around 93% of them seen only once. This sample comprised PBMCs, obtained from a patient treated with natalizumab. These receptors came from a man in his thirties or forties with multiple sclerosis. Each CDR3 is given with its conserved first and last residue. A D gene is named only where the DNA matches it firmly. A row's size may be missing; if present it is once, few, many or a size class.

d_call clone_size j_call v_call cdr3_nt cdr3_aa
TRBD1 NA TRBJ2-6 TRBV9 TGTGCCAGCAGCGTATCCGGGACAGCCTCTGGGGCCAACGTCCTGACTTTC CASSVSGTASGANVLTF
NA NA TRBJ2-5 TRBV9 TGTGCCAGCAGCCAAGTCGGAGGTAGCGCAGGAGGGACCCAGTACTTC CASSQVGGSAGGTQYF
TRBD1 NA TRBJ1-1 TRBV25-1 TGTGCCAGCAGTAGAATTACAGGGGGGGAAGCTTTCTTT CASSRITGGEAFF
NA NA TRBJ1-5 TRBV10-3 TGTGCCATCAGTGAGTCCGCGACGCACAATCAGCCCCAGCATTTT CAISESATHNQPQHF
TRBD1 NA TRBJ2-7 TRBV29-1 TGCAGCGTTGCCCGGGACAGCACTTATTCCCCCTCCTACGAGCAGTACTTC CSVARDSTYSPSYEQYF
TRBD1 NA TRBJ2-6 TRBV4-1 TGCGCCAGCAGCCACCTACAGGGGTACGGGGCCAACGTCCTGACTTTC CASSHLQGYGANVLTF
NA NA TRBJ2-2 TRBV6-5 TGTGCCAGCAGTTCGCTCGACTTGAACACCGGGGAGCTGTTTTTT CASSSLDLNTGELFF
NA NA TRBJ1-2 TRBV30 TGTGCCTGGAGTACCCTCCCAGGGCATGGCTACACCTTC CAWSTLPGHGYTF
NA NA TRBJ2-7 TRBV7-9 TGTGCCAGCACCTCCGGCAGGGGAGACTACGAGCAGTACTTC CASTSGRGDYEQYF
NA NA TRBJ1-6 TRBV4-1 TGCGCCAGCAGCCAATGGGCCCTCAATTCACCCCTCCACTTT CASSQWALNSPLHF
NA NA TRBJ1-1 TRBV7-2 TGTGCCAGCAGCTTAGCGGCCGGGGCTGGCACTGAAGCTTTCTTT CASSLAAGAGTEAFF
NA NA TRBJ2-1 TRBV7-9 TGTGCCAGCAGCTTAGACTCCAATGAGCAGTTCTTC CASSLDSNEQFF
NA NA TRBJ2-3 TRBV7-6 TGTGCCAGCAGCCTGGTAGCGCAAGTTAGCACAGATACGCAGTATTTT CASSLVAQVSTDTQYF
NA NA TRBJ1-5 TRBV11-2 TGTGCCAGCAGCTTAGTAGGGGGGGGTCAGCCCCAGCATTTT CASSLVGGGQPQHF
TRBD1 NA TRBJ1-2 TRBV14 TGTGCCAGCAGCCAAATGTTGGGACAGGGTTTTAGTGGCTACACCTTC CASSQMLGQGFSGYTF
TRBD2 NA TRBJ2-1 TRBV19 TGTGCCAGTAGTATGGGTGGTGGCGGGAGGTTTTTGTTCTATGAGCAGTTCTTC CASSMGGGGRFLFYEQFF
NA once TRBJ2-3 TRBV27 TGTGCCAGCAGTCGGGCGTCGGGCGAGAATACGCAGTATTTT CASSRASGENTQYF
TRBD1 NA TRBJ1-2 TRBV5-5 TGTGCCAGCAGCTTGGAGGGGGGACAGCGACTTTATGGCTACACCTTC CASSLEGGQRLYGYTF
NA NA TRBJ2-1 TRBV6-1 TGTGCCAGCAAGGGCGGGGCCGCCTACAATGAGCAGTTCTTC CASKGGAAYNEQFF
TRBD1 NA TRBJ2-3 TRBV5-4 TGTGCCAGCAGCTTGGGGGGACAGGGTTCGGATACGCAGTATTTT CASSLGGQGSDTQYF
NA NA TRBJ1-1 TRBV7-8 TGTGCCAGCAGCCTCTCGAGGGGGATGAACACTGAAGCTTTCTTT CASSLSRGMNTEAFF
NA NA TRBJ2-3 TRBV10-3 TGTGCCATCAGTGAGGTGGCAGGGGGGGGAGATACGCAGTATTTT CAISEVAGGGDTQYF
NA NA TRBJ1-4 TRBV6-4 TGTGCCAGCAGCCGGGGACCCGGGGACGGAAAACTGTTTTTT CASSRGPGDGKLFF